The source of this T cell receptor (beta chain) is a study of blood T cells in healthy people across ages. Points from the study as a whole: Diversity figures based on one million T cells were deemed too low. Per million T cells, TCR beta diversity dropped about linearly as age rose. Researchers said unsorted PBMCs prevented a conclusive naive versus antigen-experienced comparison.

V was pared by 1 base and J by 3 bases, with 13 bases between. The germline V gene encodes CDR1 SGHTA and CDR2 FQGNSA. The CDR3 length is 15 residues. Comments on this clonotype: Its specificity is not known.

Using a J-beta primer mix together with a sample-barcoded 5' primer, a second PCR was run for roughly 6 to 12 cycles. TCRdb called the 5' RACE reads again in MiXCR, with one record for every CDR3 protein. The table includes approximately 690,000 distinct CDR3 sequences, roughly two fifths detected once. This receptor was taken from an older man in good health. This chain connects TRBV7-2 to TRBJ2-7; TRBD2 might be the D (7 bases). Material: blood. The CDR3 sequence is CASSLVERGGYEQYF. CDR3 DNA: TGTGCCAGCAGCTTAGTGGAGAGGGGGGGCTACGAGCAGTACTTC.